A single sample gave rise to the 2 T cell receptor beta chains below, sequenced in a study of neurological immune-mediated disorders. From the 5' RACE reads, TCRdb called clonotypes with MiXCR, one entry per CDR3 protein. The sample has around 90,000 distinct CDR3 sequences; around 13% are singletons. Described time point: longitudinal time-point 2. The specimen was PBMCs. The receptor source for this set is a female donor with HTLV-1-associated myelopathy (HAM/TSP).

Many counts were recorded for this clonotype. The chain couples TRBV10-3 to TRBJ2-2; D not resolved. Trimming pared 6 bases from V and 0 bases from J, leaving 8 bases between. Germline V gene lookup returns CDR1 ENHRY and CDR2 SYGVKD. The CDR3 is made up of 14 amino acids. The CDR3 spells CAIRRQTNTGELFF. DNA for the CDR3: TGTGCCATCAGGCGGCAAACGAACACCGGGGAGCTGTTTTTT.

This clonotype was seen at least ten times. The chain couples TRBV24-1 to TRBJ2-2; 8 bases fit TRBD2. The CDR3 runs to 16 residues. J gave up 6 bases and V 4 bases, and 9 bases lay outside the gene matches. CDR1 and CDR2 from the germline V gene are KGHDR and SFDVKD. For the CDR3, the DNA is TGTGCCACCAGTGACCCAGGACTAGCTAAGGCCGGGGAGCTGTTTTTT. It encodes CATSDPGLAKAGELFF.